This T cell receptor beta chain was captured in a study of blood T cell repertoires in COVID-19. Sequenced by immunoSEQ multiplex PCR; TCRdb stores in-frame clones only, minus some. The profile shows some 120,000 clones, approximately 90% of them singletons. V dropped 0 bases and J dropped 0 bases, with 5 bases sitting between them. This CDR3 has 14 amino acids. The V gene's germline CDR1 is GTSNPN and CDR2 SVGIG (reference sequence). The sequence was obtained from a human donor with active COVID-19. The donor label of this sample is uncertain. The specimen sequenced was peripheral blood. The J gene is TRBJ1-4, the V gene TRBV30; D remains unclear. The CDR3 region is CAWSVQSTNEKLFF. The CDR3 DNA sequence: TGTGCCTGGAGTGTCCAGTCAACTAATGAAAAACTGTTTTTT.